This T cell receptor (beta chain) was recorded in a study of PD-L1 blockade in urothelial cancer. Concerning this clone: This same CDR3 is encoded by further DNA sequences in the sample.

CDR1 and CDR2 (germline): LGHNT, FRNRAP. Trimming left V 6 bases short and J 5 bases short, with 10 bases between. The CDR3 extends over 12 amino acids. Noted time point: pretreatment peripheral blood. This table comes from immunoSEQ multiplex PCR, and its TCRdb copy is limited to in-frame clones, with some not included. The data hold more than 40,000 clones, with 75% to 90% observed a single time. This TCR came from a man over 45 with urothelial cancer. This material consisted of PBMCs, taken around atezolizumab (anti-PD-L1) treatment. The V gene is TRBV12-5, the J gene TRBJ1-1, with D perhaps TRBD1 (5 bases). The CDR3 loop reads CASGVGGTEAFF. CDR3 in DNA: TGTGCTAGTGGCGTGGGGGGAACTGAAGCTTTCTTT.